This T cell receptor (beta chain) was identified in a study of early T cells in non-severe SARS-CoV-2 infection. Study summary: The sequenced material was bulk RNA from unsorted whole blood, and its chains were unpaired. General study points: In VDJdb matching, anti-spike CD8 responses were favored while private and CD4 specificities went missing.

Individual cDNA molecules were tagged with unique molecular identifiers. One entry per CDR3 protein, called by TCRdb with MiXCR from the 5' RACE reads. The sample consists of 46,000 or so distinct CDR3 sequences, 13% of them appearing once. This clonotype occurred many times. The antigen remains unidentified. The germline V gene encodes CDR1 PRHDT and CDR2 FYEKMQ (reference sequence). The CDR3 length is 13 residues. The V and J ends lost 4 bases and 5 bases, in that order; junction bases with no gene match: 2. Sequencing was carried out using whole blood. The gene calls are TRBV13 and TRBJ1-5, with 7 bases identical to TRBD1. This sequence was found in an adult who was a healthcare worker with PCR-confirmed SARS-CoV-2 infection or an uninfected control (not recorded which). Written as DNA, the CDR3 is TGTGCCAGCAGCTACCAGGGGGATCAGCCCCAGCATTTT. This translates into CASSYQGDQPQHF.